The TCR beta chain under discussion was sequenced for a study of blood T cell repertoires in COVID-19. Study overall: Samples came from the United States, Italy and Spain, spanning acute and convalescent COVID-19. In each case, the material was cDNA or gDNA derived from T cells, B-cell-depleted T cells, or PBMCs.

This clone was observed a handful of times. Authors' processing steps: Estimated nucleated cell counts came from reference gene primer amplification. Repertoires were generated with immunoSEQ multiplex PCR, while TCRdb's copy carries only in-frame clones and drops some. That table supplies the V and J calls and clone size; D and trimming were determined from the DNA. The sample lists 230,000 or so clones; around 84% were seen once. The V segment lost 7 bases and the J segment 3 bases; nucleotides outside the gene matches: 5. The CDR3 totals 13 residues. CDR1 SQVTM and CDR2 ANQGSEA come from the germline V gene.

The chain combines TRBV29-1 with TRBJ2-2; 7 positions agree with TRBD1. Sequenced input: peripheral blood. This TCR came from a man aged 35-49 years who had recovered from COVID-19. CDR3 loop: CSGHDRDTGELFF. The DNA for the CDR3 is TGCAGCGGACATGACAGGGACACCGGGGAGCTGTTTTTT.